One and the same sample provided the 14 T cell receptor beta chains below, sequenced in a study of blood T cell repertoires in COVID-19. Clones were sequenced by immunoSEQ multiplex PCR, and TCRdb holds only the in-frame ones, with some missing. The sample consists of roughly 230,000 clones, 65% to 85% of them appearing once. The sample consisted of PBMCs or T cells enriched from blood (not recorded which). These receptors came from a woman in her fifties or sixties who had recovered from COVID-19.

The chain's CDR3 is CASSHRLAGEYEQYF. CDR3 DNA sequence: TGCGCCAGCAGCCATCGACTAGCGGGGGAATACGAGCAGTACTTC. This chain uses TRBV4-1 with TRBJ2-7; 12 nucleotides align to TRBD2. CDR3 size: 15 residues. Trimming cost V 3 bases and J 4 bases; bases outside gene matches: 4. Germline assignment: CDR1 MGHRA and CDR2 YSYEKL.

The chain is built from TRBV2 and TRBJ1-5, with D perhaps TRBD1 (6 bases). V was trimmed by 6 bases and J by 3 bases, leaving 9 bases between them. Germline V gives CDR1 SNHLY, CDR2 FYNNEI. The CDR3 loop spans 13 amino acids. DNA of the CDR3: TGTGCCAGCAGACAGGGAGACAATCAGCCCCAGCATTTT. Protein sequence: CASRQGDNQPQHF.

The rearrangement links TRBV7-9 to TRBJ2-3; D is possibly TRBD2 (6 bases). Trimming cost V 4 bases and J 4 bases, with 21 bases left between them. Per the germline V gene, CDR1 is SEHNR and CDR2 is FQNEAQ (reference sequence). The CDR3 is 17 residues long. The CDR3 DNA is TGTGCCAGCAGCTCAGGGACTTACTCAAGGTTTGCAGATACGCAGTATTTT. Its translation is CASSSGTYSRFADTQYF.

V is TRBV4-2 and J is TRBJ2-1, with 9 bases aligning to TRBD2. Looked up from germline, CDR1 is LGHNA and CDR2 is YNFKEQ. CDR3 length equals 18 residues. Unmatched junction bases numbered 11, after V lost 4 bases and J lost 1 base. In DNA, the CDR3 is TGTGCCAGCAGCCCTAGGGGGACTAGCTCGGGTTCCTACAATGAGCAGTTCTTC. This gives the protein CASSPRGTSSGSYNEQFF.

V gene TRBV5-4 combines with J gene TRBJ1-6, with D possibly being TRBD1 (5 bases). The CDR3 has 17 residues. Germline V gives CDR1 SGHNT, CDR2 YYREEE (reference sequence). V was pared by 2 bases and J by 0 bases, with 12 bases between. Written as DNA, the CDR3 is TGTGCCAGCAGCTTACCGGGGGACTTCTCCTATAATTCACCCCTCCACTTT. Protein product: CASSLPGDFSYNSPLHF.

The J gene is TRBJ1-2, the V gene TRBV7-2, with TRBD1 matching 7 bases. Germline trimming cut 3 bases from V and 1 base from J; bases unmatched to any gene: 5. The CDR3 length is 15 residues. CDR1 is SGHTA, CDR2 FQGNSA, per germline. Here the CDR3 reads CASSFRDSYNYGYTF. CDR3 bases: TGTGCCAGCAGCTTCCGGGACAGCTATAACTATGGCTACACCTTC.

The rearrangement joins TRBV25-1 to TRBJ2-2; TRBD2 aligns across 15 bases. This CDR3 has 17 amino acids. V dropped 1 base and J dropped 4; count of bases not matched to a gene: 1. The germline V gene has CDR1 MGHDK and CDR2 SYGVNS. The chain's CDR3 is CASSEWGLAGGTGELFF. The CDR3 nucleotides read TGTGCCAGCAGTGAATGGGGACTAGCGGGAGGCACCGGGGAGCTGTTTTTT. The full variable domain, rest sourced from reference TRBV25-1 and TRBJ2-2, is EADIYQTPRYLVIGTGKKITLECSQTMGHDKMYWYQQDPGMELHLIHYSYGVNSTEKGDLSSESTVSRIRTEHFPLTLESARPSHTSQYLCASSEWGLAGGTGELFFGEGSRLTVL.

This clone was seen only a few times. The CDR3 reads CASSTGMRQPQHF. The CDR3 DNA follows: TGTGCCAGTTCGACAGGGATGAGGCAGCCCCAGCATTTT. The V and J genes are TRBV3-1 (or the pseudogene TRBV3-2) and TRBJ1-5; 7 bases fit TRBD1. Germline CDR1 reads LGHDT; CDR2 reads YNNKEL (reference sequence). This CDR3 has 13 amino acids. V shed 9 bases, J shed 7 bases, and the junction held 9 bases outside the gene matches.

The chain carries TRBV4-1 and TRBJ1-5; D is perhaps TRBD1 (5 bases). The CDR3 is 16 residues long. Germline V gene lookup returns CDR1 MGHRA and CDR2 YSYEKL. Trimming left V 0 bases short and J 2 bases short, with 11 bases between. CDR3 residues: CASSQDGGLGNQPQHF. The CDR3 DNA sequence: TGCGCCAGCAGCCAAGATGGGGGACTCGGCAATCAGCCCCAGCATTTT.

The J gene is TRBJ1-4, the V gene TRBV5-4; D may be TRBD1 (6 bases). Between the trimmed V and J ends, which lost 3 bases and 4 bases, there was a span of 16 bases. The CDR3 loop spans 16 amino acids. Germline-derived CDR1 and CDR2 are SGHNT and YYREEE (reference sequence). CDR3 nucleotides: TGTGCCAGCAGCTCCCGTGGGGGGGCGAGTAATGAAAAACTGTTTTTT. This encodes CASSSRGGASNEKLFF.

The gene calls are TRBV4-2 and TRBJ2-2; TRBD1 agrees at 9 bases. The V gene's germline CDR1 is LGHNA and CDR2 YNFKEQ. The CDR3 is 16 amino acids. J gave up 5 bases and V 3 bases, and 7 bases lay outside the gene matches. The CDR3 DNA reads as TGTGCCAGCAGCCATTTTGGACAGGGGAGGACCGGGGAGCTGTTTTTT. Translating it yields CASSHFGQGRTGELFF.

In the case of this clone: Other nucleotide sequences from this sample produce the same CDR3. The chain couples TRBV5-6 to TRBJ1-2; D is ambiguous. Trimming removed 0 bases at V and 5 bases at J, with 8 bases between. Germline V gives CDR1 SGHDT, CDR2 YYEEEE. The CDR3 extends over 13 amino acids. The CDR3 bases are TGTGCCAGCAGCTTGGAGGCCGGGTATGGCTACACCTTC. This translates into CASSLEAGYGYTF.

Here the CDR3 DNA reads TGTGCCAGCAGTTCCCCCCAACTTGGCTACACCTTC. Its translation: CASSSPQLGYTF. The genes are TRBV27 and TRBJ1-2; D not certain. This CDR3 region has 12 residues. Germline V gene sequence: CDR1 MNHEY, CDR2 SMNVEV (reference sequence). V was clipped by 4 bases and J by 7 bases, with 10 bases between them.

The V and J genes are TRBV2 and TRBJ2-3; 7 positions match TRBD2. The CDR3 sequence is 13 residues long. The trim removed 4 bases at V and 6 bases at J, leaving 4 bases unmatched. Germline CDR1 is SNHLY and CDR2 is FYNNEI. CDR3 sequence: CASSGEGRDTQYF. The CDR3 DNA sequence: TGTGCCAGCAGTGGGGAGGGACGGGATACGCAGTATTTT.